The clone carrying this TCR beta chain was seen repeatedly, ten times or more. The CDR3 consists of 16 residues. Germline-derived CDR1 and CDR2 are LNHNV and YYDKDF (reference sequence). The V and J ends lost 2 bases and 7 bases, in that order; junction bases with no gene match: 13. The sample originates from a study of Graves' ophthalmopathy and Graves' hyperthyroidism. Looking at the study overall: The stable label applied to hyperthyroidism with no ophthalmopathy within 18 months of follow-up.

Patients with other autoimmune diseases, uncontrolled infections, pregnancy or lactation were excluded. RNA transcripts served as template for amplifying TCR beta CDR3 sequences. After a first-round RT-PCR with HTBI primers, a second-round multiplex PCR was run. In TCRdb, the multiplex PCR reads were re-called with MiXCR into one record per CDR3 protein. The sample has 580,000 or so distinct CDR3 sequences, 35% to 40% seen once. This receptor was identified in an adult man with Graves' hyperthyroidism. Sequencing was done on a sample of peripheral blood or thyroid tissue (not recorded which). The chain carries TRBV15 and TRBJ1-2, with TRBD1 matching 7 bases. In nucleotides, the CDR3 is TGTGCCACCAGCAGATCCCTTCTAACAGGGGCGGCTGGCTACACCTTC. Amino acid sequence: CATSRSLLTGAAGYTF.